Below, 30 T cell receptor beta chains from the same sample are listed, as sequenced in a study of cytomegalovirus exposure and HLA in healthy donors. Amplification used 60 Vbeta primers and 13 Jbeta primers. Clones were read by immunoSEQ multiplex PCR, and TCRdb kept only the in-frame ones, dropping some. The sample yields about 89,000 clones, roughly 80% seen once. The specimen sequenced was PBMCs. Source of these receptors: a man aged 25 to 40 in good health and CMV-seronegative.

The genes are TRBV7-9 and TRBJ2-1, with 10 bases identical to TRBD2. Germline V gene data show CDR1 as SEHNR and CDR2 as FQNEAQ (reference sequence). After removal of 7 bases from V and 9 bases from J, the junction contained 6 bases not matched to a gene. The CDR3 totals 13 residues. The CDR3 is CASTQAGGSEQFF. DNA of the CDR3: TGTGCCAGCACCCAAGCGGGAGGGTCTGAGCAGTTCTTC.

The chain joins TRBV5-6 to TRBJ1-6; 9 bases map to TRBD1. The V gene's germline CDR1 is SGHDT and CDR2 YYEEEE. This CDR3 has 11 amino acids. Losses at the gene ends were 4 bases for V and 16 bases for J; bases not matched to a gene: 3. The CDR3 region has the DNA TGTGCCAGCAGCGCACAGGGGGCACTCCACTTT. It translates to CASSAQGALHF.

The genes are TRBV7-9 and TRBJ1-2; TRBD1 is a possible D gene (6 bases). V lost 4 bases, J lost 5 bases, and 8 bases lay in between. This CDR3 has 12 residues. Per germline, CDR1 SEHNR and CDR2 FQNEAQ (reference sequence). The CDR3, as DNA: TGTGCCAGCAGCTCAGGGGAGTATGGCTACACCTTC. Its protein product is CASSSGEYGYTF. The complete variable domain, with remaining parts taken from reference TRBV7-9 and TRBJ1-2, reads DTGVSQNPRHKITKRGQNVTFRCDPISEHNRLYWYRQTLGQGPEFLTYFQNEAQLEKSRLLSDRFSAERPKGSFSTLEIQRTEQGDSAMYLCASSSGEYGYTFGSGTRLTVV.

This clone was picked up one time. The CDR3 protein is CASSRRGNEKLFF. CDR3 bases: TGTGCCAGCAGCCGACGGGGTAATGAAAAACTGTTTTTT. V gene TRBV7-9 combines with J gene TRBJ1-4; the D is unclear. This CDR3 has 13 residues. Germline CDR1 SEHNR, CDR2 FQNEAQ (reference sequence). The germline V and J ends were trimmed by 5 bases and 4 bases, with 8 bases remaining between them.

Written as DNA, the CDR3 is TGTGCCAGCAGCTGGCCGGGACTAGCGGGAGGAGGGGAGCAGTTCTTC. This sequence encodes CASSWPGLAGGGEQFF. The chain joins TRBV7-8 to TRBJ2-1, with TRBD2 identical over 15 bases. Germline V gene lookup returns CDR1 SGHVS and CDR2 FQNEAQ. With 4 bases clipped from V and 10 bases from J, the junction kept 8 bases outside the gene matches. The CDR3 contains 16 residues.

The genes are TRBV7-9 and TRBJ1-1, with D uncertain. V lost 3 bases to trimming and J lost 1 base, with 6 bases between them. Germline CDR1 is SEHNR and CDR2 is FQNEAQ (reference sequence). The CDR3 loop spans 13 amino acids. The CDR3 DNA sequence: TGTGCCAGCAGCTTCTCGGGGAACACTGAAGCTTTCTTT. Protein: CASSFSGNTEAFF.

This clone has a handful of counts. The chain employs TRBV12-5 and TRBJ2-2; weak D call: TRBD1 (7 bases). Germline V gene data show CDR1 as LGHNT and CDR2 as FRNRAP. The CDR3 has 16 residues. Trimming removed 3 bases at V and 5 bases at J, with 16 bases between. CDR3 in amino acids: CASGLGSGQETGELFF. The CDR3 bases are TGTGCTAGTGGTTTAGGTAGCGGACAGGAGACCGGGGAGCTGTTTTTT.

This clone was seen only once. The V and J genes are TRBV7-8 and TRBJ2-1; D remains unclear. CDR3 size: 13 residues. V was shortened by 3 bases and J by 6 bases, with 9 bases between the two germline ends. Germline V CDR1 and CDR2: SGHVS, FQNEAQ. As DNA, the CDR3 is TGTGCCAGCAGCTTTCGGTTTTCCAATGAGCAGTTCTTC. Amino acids: CASSFRFSNEQFF.

The gene calls are TRBV5-1 and TRBJ2-5; 7 bases line up with TRBD1. The CDR3 is 14 amino acids. Germline-derived CDR1 and CDR2 are SGHRS and YFSETQ. The J segment lost 2 bases and the V segment lost 0 bases, leaving 1 base of the junction unmatched. CDR3 nucleotide sequence: TGCGCCAGCAGCTTGGAGGGACAGCAAGAGACCCAGTACTTC. Protein: CASSLEGQQETQYF.

The CDR3, as DNA: TGTGCCAGCAGTTACCAGAACACTGAAGCTTTCTTT. This codes for CASSYQNTEAFF. The chain recombines TRBV6-5 with TRBJ1-1, with D unresolved. Germline V CDR1 and CDR2: MNHEY, SVGAGI. The ends were cut back, 2 bases at V and 1 base at J, with 2 bases in the middle. This CDR3 spans 12 amino acids.

V and J are TRBV5-1 and TRBJ2-7; the D gene is possibly TRBD1 (6 bases). V was shortened by 1 base and J by 0 bases, with 8 bases between the two germline ends. Germline CDR1 SGHRS, CDR2 YFSETQ. This CDR3 region has 14 residues. Here the CDR3 DNA reads TGCGCCAGCAGCTTGAACAGGGTCTCCTACGAGCAGTACTTC. Translated, it gives CASSLNRVSYEQYF.

The V gene is TRBV2, the J gene TRBJ2-5; possible D gene TRBD2, 6 bases. The CDR3 has 13 residues. Germline loops: CDR1 SNHLY, CDR2 FYNNEI. Deletions cut 8 bases from V and 5 bases from J, with 15 bases between. The CDR3 loop reads CASFMGGGETQYF. For the CDR3, the DNA is TGTGCCAGCTTCATGGGGGGTGGTGAGACCCAGTACTTC.

This clone was recorded a few times. The chain carries TRBV7-9 and TRBJ2-3; possible D gene TRBD2, 6 bases. This CDR3 has 15 amino acids. Germline V CDR1 and CDR2: SEHNR, FQNEAQ (reference sequence). Trimming cost V 1 base and J 0 bases, with 8 bases left between them. Written as DNA, the CDR3 is TGTGCCAGCAGCTTAGAGGAGGGGAGCACAGATACGCAGTATTTT. This encodes CASSLEEGSTDTQYF. Full variable domain (remainder filled in from reference TRBV7-9 and TRBJ2-3): DTGVSQNPRHKITKRGQNVTFRCDPISEHNRLYWYRQTLGQGPEFLTYFQNEAQLEKSRLLSDRFSAERPKGSFSTLEIQRTEQGDSAMYLCASSLEEGSTDTQYFGPGTRLTVL.

The chain combines TRBV6-6 with TRBJ2-7; TRBD1 matches 7 bases. Germline loops: CDR1 MNHNY, CDR2 SVGAGI (reference sequence). This CDR3 contains 14 residues. V lost 6 bases, J lost 2 bases, and 7 bases stayed unmatched. The CDR3 here is CASSRGQNAYEQYF. The DNA of the CDR3 is TGTGCCAGCAGCCGGGGACAGAATGCCTACGAGCAGTACTTC.

The rearrangement links TRBV5-1 to TRBJ2-3; 9 nucleotides agree with TRBD2. The CDR3 extends over 15 amino acids. Germline lookup yields CDR1 SGHRS and CDR2 YFSETQ. The ends lost 4 bases at V and 0 bases at J; junction bases unmatched: 3. The chain's CDR3 is CASSPSGTSTDTQYF. The DNA of the CDR3 is TGCGCCAGCAGCCCTAGCGGGACTAGCACAGATACGCAGTATTTT.

The chain uses TRBV28 and TRBJ1-1, with D unresolved. Deletions cut 7 bases from V and 1 base from J, with 10 bases between. From germline, CDR1 is MDHEN and CDR2 SYDVKM. This CDR3 has 13 amino acids. As DNA, the CDR3 is TGTGCCAGCATACGGGGAGGGAACACTGAAGCTTTCTTT. Protein sequence: CASIRGGNTEAFF. Variable domain in full (rest from reference TRBV28 and TRBJ1-1): DVKVTQSSRYLVKRTGEKVFLECVQDMDHENMFWYRQDPGLGLRLIYFSYDVKMKEKGDIPEGYSVSREKKERFSLILESASTNQTSMYLCASIRGGNTEAFFGQGTRLTVV.

This clone was observed a handful of times. This chain connects TRBV7-6 to TRBJ2-1, with D unresolved. The CDR3 runs to 13 residues. V gave up 5 bases and J gave up 0 bases, with 5 bases separating them. The germline V gene encodes CDR1 SGHVS and CDR2 FNYEAQ. The CDR3 region is CASSPSSYNEQFF. CDR3 bases: TGTGCCAGCAGCCCCAGCTCCTACAATGAGCAGTTCTTC.

The V call is TRBV9, the J call TRBJ1-4; TRBD1 matches at 9 bases. Germline loops: CDR1 SGDLS, CDR2 YYNGEE. J was trimmed by 5 bases and V by 0 bases; bases with no gene match: 2. This CDR3 is 15 amino acids long. The DNA of the CDR3 is TGTGCCAGCAGCGTAGCGGGACAGGGAAATGAAAAACTGTTTTTT. The encoded protein is CASSVAGQGNEKLFF.

The V call is TRBV4-1, the J call TRBJ1-5, with 9 bases aligning to TRBD1. The CDR3 has 16 residues. The ends lost 4 bases at V and 2 bases at J; junction bases unmatched: 6. CDR1 and CDR2 from the germline V gene are MGHRA and YSYEKL. This CDR3 is CASSRARQGGNQPQHF. The CDR3 region has the DNA TGCGCCAGCAGCCGAGCTAGACAGGGGGGCAATCAGCCCCAGCATTTT.

For the CDR3, the DNA is TGCGCCAGCAGTGCGGGACAGGTTCCCTACGAGCAGTACTTC. Encoded protein: CASSAGQVPYEQYF. The rearrangement joins TRBV10-1 to TRBJ2-7; 8 positions match TRBD1. The germline CDR1 and CDR2 sequences are WNHNN and SYGVQD (reference sequence). The V gene end was trimmed by 4 bases and the J gene end by 2 bases; junction bases not matched to a gene: 4. This CDR3 comprises 14 residues.

Concerning this clone: Since a far larger clone is one base different, this is likely a read error. The chain combines TRBV9 with TRBJ1-1; no firm D call. CDR3 length: 14 residues. CDR1 SGDLS and CDR2 YYNGEE come from the germline V gene. V shed 3 bases and J shed 7 bases, with 16 bases lying between them. The CDR3 loop reads CASSARSPVYEAFF. The CDR3 DNA follows: TGTGCCAGCAGCGCGAGGAGTCCCGTCTATGAAGCTTTCTTT. Together with reference TRBV9 and TRBJ1-1, the CDR3 gives the full variable domain: DSGVTQTPKHLITATGQRVTLRCSPRSGDLSVYWYQQSLDQGLQFLIQYYNGEERAKGNILERFSAQQFPDLHSELNLSSLELGDSALYFCASSARSPVYEAFFGQGTRLTVV.

This clone was picked up a small number of times. This chain links TRBV18 with TRBJ1-2, with 10 bases matching TRBD1. The V gene end was trimmed by 2 bases and the J gene end by 2 bases; junction bases not matched to a gene: 11. The germline CDR1 and CDR2 sequences are KGHSH and LQKENI. The CDR3 runs 18 residues. DNA of the CDR3: TGTGCCAGCTCACCAACGGCCTTGGGACAGGGGTTCAACTATGGCTACACCTTC. This translates into CASSPTALGQGFNYGYTF.

To note about this clone: Other DNA sequences of this sample code for an identical CDR3. The V and J genes are TRBV9 and TRBJ2-7; 10 nucleotides align to TRBD2. The CDR3 has 15 residues. Germline assignment: CDR1 SGDLS and CDR2 YYNGEE. The V segment lost 4 bases and the J segment 4 bases; nucleotides outside the gene matches: 8. The CDR3 region is CASSPRTSGGYEQYF. CDR3 in DNA: TGTGCCAGCAGCCCCCGGACTAGCGGAGGATACGAGCAGTACTTC.

The rearrangement uses TRBV18 and TRBJ1-1; D uncertain. V lost 2 bases, J lost 2 bases, and 9 bases lay in between. CDR3 length: 14 amino acids. Germline lookup yields CDR1 KGHSH and CDR2 LQKENI. CDR3 sequence (DNA): TGTGCCAGCTCACCAACACCGCTTAACACTGAAGCTTTCTTT. Its protein is CASSPTPLNTEAFF.

The chain links TRBV5-1 to TRBJ2-1, with 14 bases matching TRBD2. This CDR3 contains 17 residues. Germline lookup yields CDR1 SGHRS and CDR2 YFSETQ. Trimming took 4 bases from V and 0 from J; bases not matched to a gene: 3. In nucleotides, the CDR3 is TGCGCCAGCAGCGGACTAGCGGGAGGTGGCTCCTACAATGAGCAGTTCTTC. Its protein product is CASSGLAGGGSYNEQFF. The full variable domain, rest sourced from reference TRBV5-1 and TRBJ2-1, is KAGVTQTPRYLIKTRGQQVTLSCSPISGHRSVSWYQQTPGQGLQFLFEYFSETQRNKGNFPGRFSGRQFSNSRSEMNVSTLELGDSALYLCASSGLAGGGSYNEQFFGPGTRLTVL.

The rearrangement joins TRBV7-2 to TRBJ2-7, with D hard to call. Germline V gene data show CDR1 as SGHTA and CDR2 as FQGNSA. The CDR3 runs to 12 residues. Trimming pared 3 bases from V and 5 bases from J, leaving 8 bases between. CDR3 residues: CASSFLAHEQYF. CDR3 nucleotides: TGTGCCAGCAGCTTTTTGGCTCACGAGCAGTACTTC.

The chain links TRBV30 to TRBJ2-1; no firm D call. The V end was cut by 3 bases, the J end by 7 bases, with 4 bases between. The CDR3 runs to 10 residues. Looked up from germline, CDR1 is GTSNPN and CDR2 is SVGIG (reference sequence). CDR3 sequence: CAWSGNEQFF. The CDR3 DNA reads as TGTGCCTGGAGCGGGAATGAGCAGTTCTTC.

The V call is TRBV5-1, the J call TRBJ2-7, with 9 bases identical to TRBD1. Germline V gene sequence: CDR1 SGHRS, CDR2 YFSETQ. CDR3 length: 15 amino acids. Losses at the gene ends were 4 bases for V and 6 bases for J; bases not matched to a gene: 11. CDR3 region: CASSVRTGEGAEQYF. Here the CDR3 DNA reads TGCGCCAGCAGCGTACGGACAGGGGAGGGTGCCGAGCAGTACTTC.

The chain joins TRBV10-3 to TRBJ1-1, with D uncertain. Per the germline V gene, CDR1 is ENHRY and CDR2 is SYGVKD. V gave up 4 bases and J gave up 1 base, with 7 bases separating them. This CDR3 is 13 amino acids long. CDR3 loop: CAISGQANTEAFF. The DNA for the CDR3 is TGTGCCATCAGTGGGCAGGCGAACACTGAAGCTTTCTTT.

This clone was seen just once. The J gene is TRBJ1-1, the V gene TRBV4-1; TRBD1 might be the D (6 bases). V lost 3 bases and J lost 4, with 18 bases in between. CDR1 is MGHRA, CDR2 YSYEKL, per germline. The CDR3 has 16 residues. The CDR3 DNA reads TGCGCCAGCAGCCATCTTTTTATCAGGGGACCCACTGAAGCTTTCTTT. It specifies CASSHLFIRGPTEAFF.